This T cell receptor (beta chain) came from a study of cytomegalovirus exposure and HLA in healthy donors. Libraries were prepared by immunoSEQ multiplex PCR; TCRdb keeps only in-frame clonotypes and omits some of them. The sample yields about 250,000 clones, roughly 90% seen once. The CDR3 spans 15 residues. The germline V gene has CDR1 SGDLS and CDR2 YYNGEE. Trimming removed 7 bases from V and 3 bases from J; junction bases left unmatched: 12. The chain employs TRBV9 and TRBJ1-2; 7 bases line up with TRBD1. The TCR was taken from a man younger than 35 in good health and CMV-seropositive. Material for sequencing was PBMCs. DNA for the CDR3: TGTGCCAGCCACCCGTCGGCAGGGGGTGACTATGGCTACACCTTC. It specifies CASHPSAGGDYGYTF.